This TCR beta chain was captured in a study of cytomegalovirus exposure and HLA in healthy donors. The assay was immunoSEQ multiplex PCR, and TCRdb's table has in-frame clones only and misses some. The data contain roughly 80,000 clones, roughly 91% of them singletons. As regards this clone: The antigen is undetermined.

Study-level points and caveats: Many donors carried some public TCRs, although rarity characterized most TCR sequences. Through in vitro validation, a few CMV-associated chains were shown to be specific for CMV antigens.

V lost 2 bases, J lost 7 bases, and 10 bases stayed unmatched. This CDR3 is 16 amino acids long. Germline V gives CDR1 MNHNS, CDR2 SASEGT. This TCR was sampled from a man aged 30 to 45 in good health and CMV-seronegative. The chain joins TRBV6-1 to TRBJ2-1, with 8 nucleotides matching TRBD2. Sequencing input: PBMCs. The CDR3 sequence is CASSEYNREGNNEQFF. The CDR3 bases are TGTGCCAGCAGTGAATATAACCGGGAGGGTAATAATGAGCAGTTCTTC.